The 20 T cell receptor beta chains below were found in one sample sequenced in a study of OX40 agonist ivuxolimab in advanced cancers. This table comes from immunoSEQ multiplex PCR, and its TCRdb copy is limited to in-frame clones, with some not included. The sample consists of about 48,000 clones, 83% of them appearing once. The sequencing here drew on CD4+ or CD8+ T cells sorted from blood, taken in a trial of the OX40 agonist ivuxolimab. These receptors came from an adult with an advanced solid tumor such as melanoma, head and neck, liver or kidney cancer.

CDR3 DNA: TGTGCCAGCAGCTATGGGGGGGCAGGGCACCAAGAGACCCAGTACTTC. Its translation is CASSYGGAGHQETQYF. The chain recombines TRBV7-8 with TRBJ2-5, with a possible D match to TRBD2 (7 bases). Trimming removed 4 bases at V and 0 bases at J, with 15 bases between. The germline CDR1 and CDR2 sequences are SGHVS and FQNEAQ. The CDR3 totals 16 residues.

This CDR3 reads CATSRPRDTVNYGYTF. The DNA for the CDR3 is TGTGCCACCAGCAGACCCCGGGACACGGTGAACTATGGCTACACCTTC. This chain uses TRBV15 with TRBJ1-2; possible D gene TRBD1, 6 bases. In germline, CDR1 is LNHNV, CDR2 YYDKDF (reference sequence). The CDR3 runs 16 residues. Trimming removed 2 bases at V and 2 bases at J, with 15 bases between. The whole variable domain, filled in from reference TRBV15 and TRBJ1-2, reads DAMVIQNPRYQVTQFGKPVTLSCSQTLNHNVMYWYQQKSSQAPKLLFHYYDKDFNNEADTPDNFQSRRPNTSFCFLDIRSPGLGDTAMYLCATSRPRDTVNYGYTFGSGTRLTVV.

The rearrangement joins TRBV6-5 to TRBJ1-3; D not certain. The length of the CDR3 is 14 residues. The germline V gene encodes CDR1 MNHEY and CDR2 SVGAGI. V was shortened by 2 bases and J by 7 bases, with 12 bases between the two germline ends. The chain's CDR3 is CASSYAGSRNTIYF. CDR3 sequence (DNA): TGTGCCAGCAGTTACGCCGGATCGAGGAACACCATATATTTT.

A single count supports this clone. The chain is built from TRBV5-5 and TRBJ2-7; D possibly uses TRBD1 or TRBD2 (5 bases each). Germline CDR1 reads SGHKS; CDR2 reads YYEKEE (reference sequence). This CDR3 contains 13 residues. Trimming took off 1 base at V and 3 bases at J, with 8 bases between the two ends. CDR3 coding DNA: TGTGCCAGCAGCTTGCCGGGACGCTACGAGCAGTACTTC. This encodes CASSLPGRYEQYF. Full variable domain (rest looked up from reference TRBV5-5 and TRBJ2-7): DAGVTQSPTHLIKTRGQQVTLRCSPISGHKSVSWYQQVLGQGPQFIFQYYEKEERGRGNFPDRFSARQFPNYSSELNVNALLLGDSALYLCASSLPGRYEQYFGPGTRLTVT.

This sequence joins TRBV9 and TRBJ2-1; 12 bases fit TRBD2. V was clipped by 4 bases and J by 14 bases; unmatched bases: 7. CDR1 and CDR2 from the germline V gene are SGDLS and YYNGEE. The CDR3 is made up of 13 amino acids. The CDR3 loop is CASSRASGGEEFF. The CDR3 region has the DNA TGTGCCAGCAGCCGGGCTAGCGGGGGGGAGGAGTTCTTC.

This chain uses TRBV13 with TRBJ1-3; tentative D call: TRBD1 (5 bases). CDR3 size: 16 residues. Germline-derived CDR1 and CDR2 are PRHDT and FYEKMQ (reference sequence). V gave up 7 bases and J gave up 0 bases, with 16 bases separating them. The CDR3 reads CASTDRGAHSGNTIYF. In DNA form, the CDR3 reads TGTGCCAGCACCGACCGTGGGGCCCACTCTGGAAACACCATATATTTT.

The CDR3, as DNA: TGTGCCAGCGGAAGGGCCAGTCCGTTTTTCCCCCTCCACTTT. It encodes CASGRASPFFPLHF. The chain uses TRBV19 and TRBJ1-6; D gene uncertain. V was cut by 9 bases and J by 13 bases, with 22 bases left in between. The germline V gene has CDR1 LNHDA and CDR2 SQIVND (reference sequence). The CDR3 loop spans 14 amino acids.

This chain connects TRBV25-1 to TRBJ2-3; D gene unclear. V dropped 3 bases and J dropped 2 bases, with 9 bases sitting between them. The CDR3 has 14 amino acids. Germline V gene sequence: CDR1 MGHDK, CDR2 SYGVNS. This CDR3 is CASSDTSATDTQYF. The DNA for the CDR3 is TGTGCCAGCAGTGATACGTCAGCCACAGATACGCAGTATTTT.

This chain links TRBV9 with TRBJ2-3, with 12 nucleotides matching TRBD2. Trimming removed 3 bases from V and 3 bases from J; junction bases left unmatched: 8. Germline V gives CDR1 SGDLS, CDR2 YYNGEE. The CDR3 contains 17 residues. The CDR3 here is CASSGASGGAGTDTQYF. The CDR3 coding sequence is TGTGCCAGCAGCGGGGCTAGCGGGGGGGCCGGGACAGATACGCAGTATTTT.

The V gene is TRBV7-6, the J gene TRBJ2-3; a weak D match, TRBD2 (6 bases). CDR3 length: 15 residues. Deletions cut 5 bases from V and 1 base from J, with 13 bases between. Germline V gives CDR1 SGHVS, CDR2 FNYEAQ. The CDR3: CASSQGWGGTDTQYF. In DNA form, the CDR3 reads TGTGCCAGCAGCCAGGGTTGGGGGGGCACAGATACGCAGTATTTT.

The chain couples TRBV6-6 to TRBJ1-1; a weak D match, TRBD1 (6 bases). CDR1 is MNHNY and CDR2 is SVGAGI in the germline V gene (reference sequence). V lost 0 bases and J 5 bases, leaving 13 bases between the germline ends. The CDR3 has 15 amino acids. The CDR3 DNA is TGTGCCAGCAGTTACTCGGAGGGGGTGGGAACTGAAGCTTTCTTT. Amino acid sequence: CASSYSEGVGTEAFF.

This chain connects TRBV9 to TRBJ1-1; D is ambiguous. Trimming shortened V by 0 bases and J by 1 base, and 7 bases separated the two germline ends. In germline, CDR1 is SGDLS, CDR2 YYNGEE. This CDR3 has 14 residues. CDR3 nucleotide sequence: TGTGCCAGCAGCGTAGTGGGTAGGAACACTGAAGCTTTCTTT. Translating it yields CASSVVGRNTEAFF.

The chain joins TRBV5-1 to TRBJ2-1, with D perhaps TRBD2 (8 bases). Deletions cut 2 bases from V and 6 bases from J, with 15 bases between. Germline values: CDR1 SGHRS, CDR2 YFSETQ. The CDR3 loop spans 15 amino acids. The CDR3 coding sequence is TGCGCCAGCAGCTTAGCGGGGGACAGTCCCAATGAGCAGTTCTTC. Its protein product is CASSLAGDSPNEQFF.

The gene calls are TRBV5-6 and TRBJ1-2; a weak D match, TRBD1 (6 bases). Germline loops: CDR1 SGHDT, CDR2 YYEEEE. CDR3 length: 15 amino acids. V gave up 0 bases and J gave up 0 bases, with 9 bases separating them. CDR3: CASSLVPGANYGYTF. DNA for the CDR3: TGTGCCAGCAGCTTGGTTCCAGGGGCTAACTATGGCTACACCTTC.

The chain links TRBV27 to TRBJ2-7; 9 bases are a match to TRBD1. The CDR3 has 13 amino acids. CDR1 MNHEY and CDR2 SMNVEV come from the germline V gene (reference sequence). The J segment lost 7 bases and the V segment lost 3 bases, leaving 4 bases of the junction unmatched. Here the CDR3 DNA reads TGTGCCAGCAGTTTGGACAGGGGCTGGGAGCAGTACTTC. As protein: CASSLDRGWEQYF.

Only one count was recorded for this clone. The genes are TRBV7-6 and TRBJ2-5; no clear D. Trimming shortened V by 5 bases and J by 4 bases, and 11 bases separated the two germline ends. The germline gives CDR1 SGHVS, CDR2 FNYEAQ. The CDR3 sequence is 13 residues long. As DNA, the CDR3 is TGTGCCAGCAGCCGTCAATGGGGAGAGACCCAGTACTTC. It yields the protein CASSRQWGETQYF.

This rearrangement joins TRBV25-1 to TRBJ2-1; 8 bases map to TRBD1. Germline CDR1 is MGHDK and CDR2 is SYGVNS. This CDR3 is built from 13 residues. V lost 8 bases and J lost 3; bases outside the gene matches: 3. The CDR3 DNA reads TGTGCCAGCTGGGGGACAGGCTACAATGAGCAGTTCTTC. Protein: CASWGTGYNEQFF.

The J gene is TRBJ2-5, the V gene TRBV15; D is uncertain. Trimming removed 2 bases at V and 5 bases at J, with 9 bases between. The CDR3 has 13 residues. CDR1 and CDR2 (germline): LNHNV, YYDKDF (reference sequence). CDR3 coding DNA: TGTGCCACCAGCAGACCCCCGGTTGAGACCCAGTACTTC. Protein: CATSRPPVETQYF.

This clone was counted a few times. The J gene is TRBJ1-3, the V gene TRBV5-8, with D perhaps matching TRBD1 (5 bases). This CDR3 is 14 amino acids long. The germline CDR1 and CDR2 sequences are SGHTS and YDEGEE. Deletions cut 0 bases from V and 5 bases from J, with 9 bases between. CDR3 in amino acids: CASSLAWGRNTIYF. In DNA, the CDR3 is TGTGCCAGCAGCTTGGCATGGGGCCGAAACACCATATATTTT.

The chain uses TRBV7-8 and TRBJ2-2; 9 bases are a match to TRBD1. Germline assignment: CDR1 SGHVS and CDR2 FQNEAQ. J gave up 5 bases and V 6 bases, and 10 bases lay outside the gene matches. The CDR3 runs to 16 residues. The CDR3 protein is CASRSQGASRTGELFF. The CDR3 coding sequence is TGTGCCAGCAGATCACAGGGGGCGTCGAGGACCGGGGAGCTGTTTTTT.